These 5 T cell receptor beta chains were sequenced from one sample in a study of technical replicates of blood from several donors. The data were produced by immunoSEQ multiplex PCR, yet TCRdb's version contains in-frame clones alone and is incomplete. The sample has 67,000 or so clones, more than 90% seen once. Sequencing input: T cells isolated from PBMCs. Receptor source: a human donor in good health.

The V gene is TRBV5-1, the J gene TRBJ1-2; 7 nucleotides line up with TRBD1. Germline loops: CDR1 SGHRS, CDR2 YFSETQ. The CDR3 length is 14 residues. After removal of 1 base from V and 4 bases from J, the junction contained 4 bases not matched to a gene. The CDR3 sequence: CASSLLQGSYGYTF. The CDR3 nucleotides read TGCGCCAGCAGCTTGTTACAGGGGAGCTATGGCTACACCTTC.

This chain joins TRBV28 and TRBJ1-4, with 9 bases lining up with TRBD1. The germline gives CDR1 MDHEN, CDR2 SYDVKM. The CDR3 runs 16 residues. V gave up 7 bases and J gave up 0 bases; unmatched junction bases: 6. CDR3 DNA sequence: TGTGCCAGCAAGGGGACAGGGAGGGCAACTAATGAAAAACTGTTTTTT. It translates to CASKGTGRATNEKLFF.

This sequence joins TRBV6-5 and TRBJ2-1; 7 bases fit TRBD2. The V and J ends lost 4 bases and 0 bases, in that order; junction bases with no gene match: 3. Germline CDR1 reads MNHEY; CDR2 reads SVGAGI. CDR3 length: 15 residues. The CDR3 bases are TGTGCCAGCAGTTCTGCGGGGGTCTCCTACAATGAGCAGTTCTTC. Protein sequence: CASSSAGVSYNEQFF.

The chain is built from TRBV9 and TRBJ2-1; 8 nucleotides align to TRBD2. Trimming took 3 bases from V and 9 from J; bases not matched to a gene: 14. The CDR3 extends over 16 amino acids. Germline CDR1 is SGDLS and CDR2 is YYNGEE. The DNA of the CDR3 is TGTGCCAGCAGCGCCCCCGGGGACGGGACTAGTGCTGAGCAGTTCTTC. The encoded protein is CASSAPGDGTSAEQFF. The full variable domain, rest sourced from reference TRBV9 and TRBJ2-1, is DSGVTQTPKHLITATGQRVTLRCSPRSGDLSVYWYQQSLDQGLQFLIQYYNGEERAKGNILERFSAQQFPDLHSELNLSSLELGDSALYFCASSAPGDGTSAEQFFGPGTRLTVL.

The chain recombines TRBV6-6 with TRBJ1-5; 7 bases align to TRBD1. The CDR3 has 13 residues. The V gene's germline CDR1 is MNHNY and CDR2 SVGAGI (reference sequence). V shed 2 bases and J 10 bases; nucleotides not matched to a gene: 5. DNA of the CDR3: TGTGCCAGCAGTTACATATGGGACAGACCCCAGCATTTT. Translated, it gives CASSYIWDRPQHF.